What follows is one T cell receptor (beta chain) and its context. Its antigen is currently unknown. The PCR contained 60 Vbeta and 13 Jbeta primers. Sequencing was performed with immunoSEQ multiplex PCR; in TCRdb, only in-frame clones are kept and a portion is missing. Here the sample spans 85,000 to 95,000 clones, over 75% being singletons. Germline CDR1 MNHNS, CDR2 SASEGT. The V gene lost 6 bases and the J gene lost 5 bases, with 12 bases spanning the gap. The CDR3 extends over 13 amino acids. The source of the sample is a study of cytomegalovirus exposure and HLA in healthy donors. Overall study findings and caveats: Follow-up analysis seemed to connect common viral pathogens with several of the most significant clusters identified. Immune exposure was documented only through CMV serostatus. Later on, a genetic analysis was performed. It linked a missense variant in DCLRE1C with V- and J-gene trimming of TCR beta.

The specimen sequenced was PBMCs. V gene TRBV6-1 combines with J gene TRBJ2-3; D not certain. The sequence came from a man aged 30 to 39 in good health and CMV-seropositive. The CDR3 spells CASRETYLDTQYF. The CDR3, as DNA: TGTGCCAGCAGGGAGACCTACTTAGATACGCAGTATTTT.